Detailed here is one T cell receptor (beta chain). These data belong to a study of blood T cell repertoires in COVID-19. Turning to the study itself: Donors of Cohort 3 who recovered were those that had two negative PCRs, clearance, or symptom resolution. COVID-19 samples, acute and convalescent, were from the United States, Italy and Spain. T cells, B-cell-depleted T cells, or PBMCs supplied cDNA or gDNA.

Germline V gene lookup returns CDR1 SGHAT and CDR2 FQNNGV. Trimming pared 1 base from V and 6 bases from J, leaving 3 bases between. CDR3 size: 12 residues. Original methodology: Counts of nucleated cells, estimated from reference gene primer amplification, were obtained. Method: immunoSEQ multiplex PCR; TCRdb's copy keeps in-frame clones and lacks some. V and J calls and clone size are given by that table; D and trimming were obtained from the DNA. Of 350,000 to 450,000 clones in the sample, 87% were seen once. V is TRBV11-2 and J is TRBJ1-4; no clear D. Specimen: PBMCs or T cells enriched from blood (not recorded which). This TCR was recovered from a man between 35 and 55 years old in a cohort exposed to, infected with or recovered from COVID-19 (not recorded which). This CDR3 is CASSLAYEKLFF. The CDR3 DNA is TGTGCCAGCAGCTTAGCATATGAAAAACTGTTTTTT.